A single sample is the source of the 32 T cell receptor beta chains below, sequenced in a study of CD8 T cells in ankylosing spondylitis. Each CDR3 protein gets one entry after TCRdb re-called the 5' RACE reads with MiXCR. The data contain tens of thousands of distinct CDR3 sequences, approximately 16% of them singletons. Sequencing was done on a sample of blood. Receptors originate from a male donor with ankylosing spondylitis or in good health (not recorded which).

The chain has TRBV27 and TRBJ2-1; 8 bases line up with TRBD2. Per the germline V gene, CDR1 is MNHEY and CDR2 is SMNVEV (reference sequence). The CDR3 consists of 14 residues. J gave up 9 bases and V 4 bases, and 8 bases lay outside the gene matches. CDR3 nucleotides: TGTGCCAGCAGTTCCCCGGGACTAGGAGGTGAGCAGTTCTTC. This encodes CASSSPGLGGEQFF.

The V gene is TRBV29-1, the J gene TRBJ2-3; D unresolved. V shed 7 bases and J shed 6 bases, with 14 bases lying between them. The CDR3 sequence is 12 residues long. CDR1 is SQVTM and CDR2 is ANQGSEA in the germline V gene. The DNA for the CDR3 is TGCAGCGCCACCTTTAGGGCGGATACGCAGTATTTT. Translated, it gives CSATFRADTQYF.

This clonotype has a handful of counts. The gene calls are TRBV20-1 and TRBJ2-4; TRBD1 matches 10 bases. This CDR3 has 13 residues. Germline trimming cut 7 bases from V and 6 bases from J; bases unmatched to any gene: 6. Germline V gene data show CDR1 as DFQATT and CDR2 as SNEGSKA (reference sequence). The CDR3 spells CSVGQGRTNIQYF. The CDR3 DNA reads TGCAGTGTGGGACAGGGGCGGACAAACATTCAGTACTTC.

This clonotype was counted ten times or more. The CDR3 bases are TGTGCCAGCACCGCCGGGACGAACACAGATACGCAGTATTTT. Its translation is CASTAGTNTDTQYF. The J gene is TRBJ2-3, the V gene TRBV7-8; either TRBD1 or TRBD2 may supply D (5 bases each). Germline CDR1 is SGHVS and CDR2 is FQNEAQ. The CDR3 runs to 14 residues. Trimming removed 7 bases at V and 2 bases at J, with 13 bases between.

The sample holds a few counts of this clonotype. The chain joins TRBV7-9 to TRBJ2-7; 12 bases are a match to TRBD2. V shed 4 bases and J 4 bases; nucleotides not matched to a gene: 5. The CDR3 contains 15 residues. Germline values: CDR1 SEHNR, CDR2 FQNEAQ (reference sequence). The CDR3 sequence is CASSSTSGSSYEQYF. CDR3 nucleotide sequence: TGTGCCAGCAGCTCGACTAGCGGGAGTTCTTACGAGCAGTACTTC.

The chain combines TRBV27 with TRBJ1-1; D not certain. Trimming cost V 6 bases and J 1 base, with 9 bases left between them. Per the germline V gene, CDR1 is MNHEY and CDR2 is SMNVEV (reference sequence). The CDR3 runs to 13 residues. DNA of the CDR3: TGTGCCAGCAGCGGACGGCGGAACACTGAAGCTTTCTTT. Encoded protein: CASSGRRNTEAFF.

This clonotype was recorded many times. The CDR3 region has the DNA TGCAGCGCGTCGACTAGCGCCTCGACCTACAATGAGCAGTTCTTC. Translation: CSASTSASTYNEQFF. The chain couples TRBV29-1 to TRBJ2-1; 8 nucleotides match TRBD2. V gave up 7 bases and J gave up 2 bases; unmatched junction bases: 10. Germline V gene lookup returns CDR1 SQVTM and CDR2 ANQGSEA. The CDR3 runs 15 residues.

CDR3 residues: CASSEGQGREKLFF. CDR3 bases: TGTGCCAGCAGCGAAGGACAGGGGAGGGAAAAACTGTTTTTT. The chain employs TRBV7-2 and TRBJ1-4; 9 bases align to TRBD1. Germline V gives CDR1 SGHTA, CDR2 FQGNSA. J gave up 8 bases and V 5 bases, and 6 bases lay outside the gene matches. The CDR3 runs 14 residues.

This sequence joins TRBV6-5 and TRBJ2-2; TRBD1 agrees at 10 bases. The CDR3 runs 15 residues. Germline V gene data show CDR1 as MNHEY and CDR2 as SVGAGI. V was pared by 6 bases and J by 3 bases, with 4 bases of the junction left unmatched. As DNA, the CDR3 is TGTGCCAGCAGGCGGGGACAGGGGTACACCGGGGAGCTGTTTTTT. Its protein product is CASRRGQGYTGELFF.

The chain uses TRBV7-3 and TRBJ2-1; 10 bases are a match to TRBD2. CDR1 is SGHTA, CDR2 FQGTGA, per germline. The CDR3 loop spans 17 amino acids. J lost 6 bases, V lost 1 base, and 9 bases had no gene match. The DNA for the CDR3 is TGTGCCAGCAGCTTAATAGCGGGAGGTTCGTTGGGCAATGAGCAGTTCTTC. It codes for CASSLIAGGSLGNEQFF.

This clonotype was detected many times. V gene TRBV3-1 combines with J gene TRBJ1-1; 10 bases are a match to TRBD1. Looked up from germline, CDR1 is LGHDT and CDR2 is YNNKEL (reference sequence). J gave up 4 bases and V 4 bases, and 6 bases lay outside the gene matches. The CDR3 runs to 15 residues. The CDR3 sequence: CASSPRQGAGTEAFF. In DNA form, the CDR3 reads TGTGCCAGCAGCCCTCGACAGGGGGCGGGCACTGAAGCTTTCTTT.

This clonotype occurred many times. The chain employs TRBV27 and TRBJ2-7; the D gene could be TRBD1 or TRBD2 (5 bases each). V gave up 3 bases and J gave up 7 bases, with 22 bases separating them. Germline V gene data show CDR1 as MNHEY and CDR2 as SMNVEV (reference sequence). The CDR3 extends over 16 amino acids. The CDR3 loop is CASSFPAGSRTWEQYF. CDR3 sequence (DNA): TGTGCCAGCAGTTTCCCAGCAGGGTCCCGGACTTGGGAGCAGTACTTC.

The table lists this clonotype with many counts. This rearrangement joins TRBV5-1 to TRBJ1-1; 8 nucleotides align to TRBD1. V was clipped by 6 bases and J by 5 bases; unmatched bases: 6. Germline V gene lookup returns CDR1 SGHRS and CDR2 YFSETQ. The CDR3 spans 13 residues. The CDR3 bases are TGCGCCAGCACCCAGGGGGCTGGGACTGAAGCTTTCTTT. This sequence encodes CASTQGAGTEAFF.

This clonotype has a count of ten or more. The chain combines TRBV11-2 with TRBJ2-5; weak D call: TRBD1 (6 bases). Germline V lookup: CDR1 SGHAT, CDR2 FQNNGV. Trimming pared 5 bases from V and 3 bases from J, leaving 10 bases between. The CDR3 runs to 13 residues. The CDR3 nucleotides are TGTGCCAGCAGCCTCGACAGGAAAGAGACCCAGTACTTC. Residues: CASSLDRKETQYF.

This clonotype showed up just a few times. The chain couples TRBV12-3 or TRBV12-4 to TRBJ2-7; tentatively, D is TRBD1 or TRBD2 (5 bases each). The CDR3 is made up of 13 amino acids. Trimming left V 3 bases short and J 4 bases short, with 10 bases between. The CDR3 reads CASSFTGAYEQYV. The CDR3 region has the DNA TGTGCCAGCAGTTTCACCGGGGCGTACGAGCAGTACGTC.

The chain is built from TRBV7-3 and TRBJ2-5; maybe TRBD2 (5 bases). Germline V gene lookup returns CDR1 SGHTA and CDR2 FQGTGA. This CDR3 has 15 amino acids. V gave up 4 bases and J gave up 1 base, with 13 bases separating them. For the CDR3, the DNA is TGTGCCAGCAGCTGGGGAGATACAGTCCAAGAGACCCAGTACTTC. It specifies CASSWGDTVQETQYF. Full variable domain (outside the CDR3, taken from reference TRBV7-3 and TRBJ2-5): GAGVSQTPSNKVTEKGKYVELRCDPISGHTALYWYRQSLGQGPEFLIYFQGTGAADDSGLPNDRFFAVRPEGSVSTLKIQRTERGDSAVYLCASSWGDTVQETQYFGPGTRLLVL.

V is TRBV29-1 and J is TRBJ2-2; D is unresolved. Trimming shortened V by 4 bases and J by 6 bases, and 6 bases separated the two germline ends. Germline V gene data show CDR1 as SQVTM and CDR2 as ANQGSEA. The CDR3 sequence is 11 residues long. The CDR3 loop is CSVGQSGELFF. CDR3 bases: TGCAGCGTTGGTCAGTCCGGGGAGCTGTTTTTT.

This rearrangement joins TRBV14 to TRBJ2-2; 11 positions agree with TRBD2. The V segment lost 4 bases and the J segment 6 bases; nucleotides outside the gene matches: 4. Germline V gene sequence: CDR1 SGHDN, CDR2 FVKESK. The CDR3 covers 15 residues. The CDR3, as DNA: TGTGCCAGCAGCCCCCTAGCGGGAGGCCCCGGGGAGCTGTTTTTT. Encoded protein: CASSPLAGGPGELFF.

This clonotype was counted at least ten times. The CDR3 nucleotides read TGTGCCAGCAGTCTACGGACGGCTGAAGCTTTCTTT. The encoded protein is CASSLRTAEAFF. The chain couples TRBV28 to TRBJ1-1; the D is unclear. Germline V gives CDR1 MDHEN, CDR2 SYDVKM. Between the trimmed V and J ends, which lost 5 bases and 6 bases, there was a span of 10 bases. The CDR3 extends over 12 amino acids.

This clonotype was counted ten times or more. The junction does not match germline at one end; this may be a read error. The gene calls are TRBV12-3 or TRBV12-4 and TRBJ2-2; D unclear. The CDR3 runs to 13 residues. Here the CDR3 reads CASSLGNAGELFF. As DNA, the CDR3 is TGTGCCAGCAGTTTGGGGAACGCCGGGGAGCTGTTTTTT.

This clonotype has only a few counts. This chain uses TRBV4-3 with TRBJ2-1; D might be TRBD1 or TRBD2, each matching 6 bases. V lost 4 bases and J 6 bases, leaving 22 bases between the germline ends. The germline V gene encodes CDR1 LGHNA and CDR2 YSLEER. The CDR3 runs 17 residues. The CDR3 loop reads CASSRTNRGLKPNEQFF. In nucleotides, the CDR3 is TGCGCCAGCAGCCGCACTAACCGGGGGCTTAAACCCAATGAGCAGTTCTTC.

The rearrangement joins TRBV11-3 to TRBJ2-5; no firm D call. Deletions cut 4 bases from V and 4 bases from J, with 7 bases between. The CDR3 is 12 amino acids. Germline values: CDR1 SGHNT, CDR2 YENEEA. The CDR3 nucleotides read TGTGCCAGCAGCTGGACCACAGAGACCCAGTACTTC. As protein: CASSWTTETQYF. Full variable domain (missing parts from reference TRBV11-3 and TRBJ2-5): EAGVVQSPRYKIIEKKQPVAFWCNPISGHNTLYWYLQNLGQGPELLIRYENEEAVDDSQLPKDRFSAERLKGVDSTLKIQPAELGDSAVYLCASSWTTETQYFGPGTRLLVL.

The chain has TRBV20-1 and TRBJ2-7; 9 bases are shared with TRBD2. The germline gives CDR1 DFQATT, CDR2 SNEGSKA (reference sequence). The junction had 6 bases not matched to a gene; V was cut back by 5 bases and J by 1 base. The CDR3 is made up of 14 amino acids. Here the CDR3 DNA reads TGCAGTGCTGGGTCTAGCGGGATGTCCTACGAGCAGTACTTC. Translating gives CSAGSSGMSYEQYF.

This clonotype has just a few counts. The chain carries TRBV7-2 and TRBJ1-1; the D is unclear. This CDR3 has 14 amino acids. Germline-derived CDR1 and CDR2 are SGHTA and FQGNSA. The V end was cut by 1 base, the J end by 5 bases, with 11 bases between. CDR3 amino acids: CASSLDQRRTEAFF. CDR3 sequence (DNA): TGTGCCAGCAGCTTAGACCAGAGGCGGACTGAAGCTTTCTTT.

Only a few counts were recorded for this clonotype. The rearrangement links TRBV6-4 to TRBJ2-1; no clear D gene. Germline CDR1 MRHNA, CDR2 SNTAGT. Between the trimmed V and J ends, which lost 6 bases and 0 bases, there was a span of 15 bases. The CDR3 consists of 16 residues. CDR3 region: CASRGEGVSSYNEQFF. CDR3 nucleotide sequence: TGTGCCAGCAGAGGCGAAGGTGTTAGCTCCTACAATGAGCAGTTCTTC.

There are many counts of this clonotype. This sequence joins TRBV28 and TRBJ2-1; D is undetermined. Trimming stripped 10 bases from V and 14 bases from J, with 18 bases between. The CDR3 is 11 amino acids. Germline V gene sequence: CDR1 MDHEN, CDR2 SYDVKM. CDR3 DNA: TGTGCCATCAAACAGCCGGGCCCTAAGTTCTTC. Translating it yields CAIKQPGPKFF.

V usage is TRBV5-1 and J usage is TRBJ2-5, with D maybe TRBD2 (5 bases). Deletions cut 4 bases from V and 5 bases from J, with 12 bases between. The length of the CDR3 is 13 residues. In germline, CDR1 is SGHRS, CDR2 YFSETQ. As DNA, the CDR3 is TGCGCCAGCAGCGAAACAAGAGGGGAGACCCAGTACTTC. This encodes CASSETRGETQYF.

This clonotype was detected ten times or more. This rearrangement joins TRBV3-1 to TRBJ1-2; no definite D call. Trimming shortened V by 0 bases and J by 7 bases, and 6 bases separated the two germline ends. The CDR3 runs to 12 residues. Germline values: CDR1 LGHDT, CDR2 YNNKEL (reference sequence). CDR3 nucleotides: TGTGCCAGCAGCCAAGACTTGGGTGGCTACACCTTC. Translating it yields CASSQDLGGYTF. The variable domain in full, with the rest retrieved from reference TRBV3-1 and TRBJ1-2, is DTAVSQTPKYLVTQMGNDKSIKCEQNLGHDTMYWYKQDSKKFLKIMFSYNNKELIINETVPNRFSPKSPDKAHLNLHINSLELGDSAVYFCASSQDLGGYTFGSGTRLTVV.

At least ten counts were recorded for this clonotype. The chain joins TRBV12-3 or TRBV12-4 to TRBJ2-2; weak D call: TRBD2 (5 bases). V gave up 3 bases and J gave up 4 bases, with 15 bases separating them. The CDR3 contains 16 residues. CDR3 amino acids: CASSLYGRRGTGELFF. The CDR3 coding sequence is TGTGCCAGCAGTTTGTATGGCAGACGGGGCACCGGGGAGCTGTTTTTT.

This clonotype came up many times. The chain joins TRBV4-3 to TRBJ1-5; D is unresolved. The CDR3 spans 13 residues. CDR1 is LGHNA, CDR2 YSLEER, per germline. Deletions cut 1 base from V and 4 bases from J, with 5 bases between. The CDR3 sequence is CASSQGGNQPQHF. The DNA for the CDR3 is TGCGCCAGCAGCCAAGGAGGTAATCAGCCCCAGCATTTT.

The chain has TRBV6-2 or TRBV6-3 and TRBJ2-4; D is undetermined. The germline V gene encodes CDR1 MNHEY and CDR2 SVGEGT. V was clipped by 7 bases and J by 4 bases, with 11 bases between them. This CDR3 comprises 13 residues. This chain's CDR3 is CASNAAPKNIQYF. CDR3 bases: TGTGCCAGCAATGCCGCCCCTAAAAACATTCAGTACTTC.

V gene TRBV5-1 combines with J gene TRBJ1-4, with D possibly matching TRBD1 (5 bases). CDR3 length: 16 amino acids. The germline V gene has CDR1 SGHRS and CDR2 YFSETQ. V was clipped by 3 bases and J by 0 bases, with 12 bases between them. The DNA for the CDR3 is TGCGCCAGCAGCTCCTATTCAGGGACAACTAATGAAAAACTGTTTTTT. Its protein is CASSSYSGTTNEKLFF.